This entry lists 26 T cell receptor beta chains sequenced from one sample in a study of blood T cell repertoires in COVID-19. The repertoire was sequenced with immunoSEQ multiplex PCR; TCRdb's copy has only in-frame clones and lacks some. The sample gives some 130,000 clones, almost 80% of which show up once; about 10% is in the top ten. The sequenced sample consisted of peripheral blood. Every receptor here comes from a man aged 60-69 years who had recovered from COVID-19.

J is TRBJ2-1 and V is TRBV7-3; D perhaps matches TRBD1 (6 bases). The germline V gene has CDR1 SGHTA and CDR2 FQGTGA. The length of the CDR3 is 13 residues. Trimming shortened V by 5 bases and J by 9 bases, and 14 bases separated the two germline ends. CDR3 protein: CASSQDQGREQFF. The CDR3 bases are TGTGCCAGCAGCCAGGACCAGGGGCGTGAGCAGTTCTTC.

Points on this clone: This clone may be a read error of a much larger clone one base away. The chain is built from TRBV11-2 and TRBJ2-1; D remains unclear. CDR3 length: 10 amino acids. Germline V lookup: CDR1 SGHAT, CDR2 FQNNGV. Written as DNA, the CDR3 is TGTGCCAGCAACTTAGATACACCGTTCTTC. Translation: CASNLDTPFF.

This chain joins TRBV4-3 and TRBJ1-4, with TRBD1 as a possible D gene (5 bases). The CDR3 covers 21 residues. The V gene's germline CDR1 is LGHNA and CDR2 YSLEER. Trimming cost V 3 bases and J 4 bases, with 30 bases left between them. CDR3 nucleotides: TGCGCCAGCAGCCAGTTTACCTCCGGCGGGGGACTCGGGGGAAATAATGAAAAACTGTTTTTT. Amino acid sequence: CASSQFTSGGGLGGNNEKLFF.

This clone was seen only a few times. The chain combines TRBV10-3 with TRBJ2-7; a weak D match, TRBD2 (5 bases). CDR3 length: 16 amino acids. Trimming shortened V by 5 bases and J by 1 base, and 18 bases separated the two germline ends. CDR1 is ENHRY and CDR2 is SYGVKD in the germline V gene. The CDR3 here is CAISWFTLGGSYEQYF. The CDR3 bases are TGTGCCATCAGTTGGTTTACCCTCGGCGGGTCCTACGAGCAGTACTTC.

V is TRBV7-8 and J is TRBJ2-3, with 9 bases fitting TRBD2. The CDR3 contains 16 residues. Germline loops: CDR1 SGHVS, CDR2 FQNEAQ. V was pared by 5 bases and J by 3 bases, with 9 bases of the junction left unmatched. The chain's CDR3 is CASSLERGVRTDTQYF. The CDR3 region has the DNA TGTGCCAGCAGCCTTGAGCGGGGGGTAAGGACAGATACGCAGTATTTT. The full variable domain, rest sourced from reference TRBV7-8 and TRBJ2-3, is GAGVSQSPRYKVAKRGQDVALRCDPISGHVSLFWYQQALGQGPEFLTYFQNEAQLDKSGLPSDRFFAERPEGSVSTLKIQRTQQEDSAVYLCASSLERGVRTDTQYFGPGTRLTVL.

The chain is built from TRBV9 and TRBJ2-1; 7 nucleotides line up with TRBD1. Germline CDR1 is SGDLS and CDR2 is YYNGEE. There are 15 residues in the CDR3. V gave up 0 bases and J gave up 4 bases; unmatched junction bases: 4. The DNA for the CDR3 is TGTGCCAGCAGCGTAGGTAGGGGGCCGTACAATGAGCAGTTCTTC. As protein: CASSVGRGPYNEQFF. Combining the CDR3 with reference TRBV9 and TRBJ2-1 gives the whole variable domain DSGVTQTPKHLITATGQRVTLRCSPRSGDLSVYWYQQSLDQGLQFLIQYYNGEERAKGNILERFSAQQFPDLHSELNLSSLELGDSALYFCASSVGRGPYNEQFFGPGTRLTVL.

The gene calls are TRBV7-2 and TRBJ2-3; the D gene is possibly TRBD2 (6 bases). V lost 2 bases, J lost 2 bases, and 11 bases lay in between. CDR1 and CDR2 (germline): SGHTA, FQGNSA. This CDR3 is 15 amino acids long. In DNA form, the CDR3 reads TGTGCCAGCAGCTTAACCGGGACTGTCACAGATACGCAGTATTTT. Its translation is CASSLTGTVTDTQYF.

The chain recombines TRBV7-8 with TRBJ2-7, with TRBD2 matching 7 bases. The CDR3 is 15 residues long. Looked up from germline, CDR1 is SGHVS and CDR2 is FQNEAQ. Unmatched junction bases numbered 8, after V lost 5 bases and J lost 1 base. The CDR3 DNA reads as TGTGCCAGCAGCCCCCGGGACTATCAATCCTACGAGCAGTACTTC. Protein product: CASSPRDYQSYEQYF. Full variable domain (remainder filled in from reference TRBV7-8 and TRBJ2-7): GAGVSQSPRYKVAKRGQDVALRCDPISGHVSLFWYQQALGQGPEFLTYFQNEAQLDKSGLPSDRFFAERPEGSVSTLKIQRTQQEDSAVYLCASSPRDYQSYEQYFGPGTRLTVT.

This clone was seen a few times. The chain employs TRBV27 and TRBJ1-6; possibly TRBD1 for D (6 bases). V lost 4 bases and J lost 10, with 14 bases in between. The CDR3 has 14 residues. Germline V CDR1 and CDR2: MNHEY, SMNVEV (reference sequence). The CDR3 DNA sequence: TGTGCCAGCAGTTCAGGAAGGGGGGGATCACCCCTCCACTTT. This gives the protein CASSSGRGGSPLHF.

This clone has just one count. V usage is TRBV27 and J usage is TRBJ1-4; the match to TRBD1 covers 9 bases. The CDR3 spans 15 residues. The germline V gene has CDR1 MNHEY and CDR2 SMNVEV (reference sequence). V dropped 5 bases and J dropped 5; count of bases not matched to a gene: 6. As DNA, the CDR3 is TGTGCCAGCAGTGTTCACAGGGGGCAGAATGAAAAACTGTTTTTT. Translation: CASSVHRGQNEKLFF.

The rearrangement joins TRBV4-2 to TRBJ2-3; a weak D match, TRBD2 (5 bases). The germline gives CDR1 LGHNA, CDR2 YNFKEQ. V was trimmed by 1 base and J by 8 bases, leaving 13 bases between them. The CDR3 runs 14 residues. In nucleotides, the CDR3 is TGTGCCAGCAGCCAAGGGCTAGCAGCCGGTACGCAGTATTTT. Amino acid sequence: CASSQGLAAGTQYF.

CDR3 nucleotide sequence: TGTGCCAGCAGCGCGAGGACAGGGGCGGGCACTGAAGCTTTCTTT. Residues: CASSARTGAGTEAFF. V is TRBV7-2 and J is TRBJ1-1, with 9 bases aligning to TRBD1. Germline loops: CDR1 SGHTA, CDR2 FQGNSA. This CDR3 is 15 amino acids long. V gave up 5 bases and J gave up 4 bases; unmatched junction bases: 8.

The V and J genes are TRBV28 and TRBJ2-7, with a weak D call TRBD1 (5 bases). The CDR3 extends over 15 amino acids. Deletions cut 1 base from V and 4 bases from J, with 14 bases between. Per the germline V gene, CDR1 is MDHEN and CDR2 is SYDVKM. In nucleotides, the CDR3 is TGTGCCAGCAGTTTATTATGGGGCGATGATTACGAGCAGTACTTC. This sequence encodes CASSLLWGDDYEQYF.

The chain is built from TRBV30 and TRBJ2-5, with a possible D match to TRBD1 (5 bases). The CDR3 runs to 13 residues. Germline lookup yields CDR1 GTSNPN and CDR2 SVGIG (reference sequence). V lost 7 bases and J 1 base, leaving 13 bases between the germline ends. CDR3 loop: CASNRPSQETQYF. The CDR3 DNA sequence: TGTGCCTCTAACAGGCCTTCCCAAGAGACCCAGTACTTC.

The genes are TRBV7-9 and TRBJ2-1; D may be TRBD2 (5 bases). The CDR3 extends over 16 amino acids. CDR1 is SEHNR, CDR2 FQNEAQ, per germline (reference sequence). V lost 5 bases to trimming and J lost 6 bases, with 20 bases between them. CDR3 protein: CASSLIGERITNEQFF. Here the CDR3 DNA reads TGTGCCAGCAGCCTGATTGGGGAGAGGATCACCAATGAGCAGTTCTTC.

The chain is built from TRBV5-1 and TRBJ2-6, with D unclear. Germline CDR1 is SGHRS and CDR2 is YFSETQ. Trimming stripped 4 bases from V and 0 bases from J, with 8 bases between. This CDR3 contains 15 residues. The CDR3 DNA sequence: TGCGCCAGCAGCGACGCTAGCTCTGGGGCCAACGTCCTGACTTTC. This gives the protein CASSDASSGANVLTF.

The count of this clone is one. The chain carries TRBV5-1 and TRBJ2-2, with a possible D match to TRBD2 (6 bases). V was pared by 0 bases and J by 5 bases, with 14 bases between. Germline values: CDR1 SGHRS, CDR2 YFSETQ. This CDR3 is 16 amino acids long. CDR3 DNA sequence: TGCGCCAGCAGCTTGGCGGCTAGCGACTTAACCGGGGAGCTGTTTTTT. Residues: CASSLAASDLTGELFF.

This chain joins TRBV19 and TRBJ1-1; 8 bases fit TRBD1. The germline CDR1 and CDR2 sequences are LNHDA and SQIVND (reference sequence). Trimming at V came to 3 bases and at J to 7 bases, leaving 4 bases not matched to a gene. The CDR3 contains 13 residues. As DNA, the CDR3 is TGTGCCAGTAGTATGACAGGGGTATATGAAGCTTTCTTT. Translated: CASSMTGVYEAFF.

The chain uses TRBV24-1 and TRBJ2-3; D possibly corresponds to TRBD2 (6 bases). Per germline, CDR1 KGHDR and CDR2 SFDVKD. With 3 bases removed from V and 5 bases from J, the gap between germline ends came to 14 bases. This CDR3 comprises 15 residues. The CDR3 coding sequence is TGTGCCACCAGTGATCGGCGGGGATGGGAAGATACGCAGTATTTT. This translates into CATSDRRGWEDTQYF.

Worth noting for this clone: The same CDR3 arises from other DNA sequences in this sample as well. The CDR3 reads CASSSLAGVDNEQFF. As DNA, the CDR3 is TGTGCCAGCAGTTCACTAGCGGGAGTAGACAATGAGCAGTTCTTC. This sequence joins TRBV28 and TRBJ2-1; 11 positions agree with TRBD2. CDR1 and CDR2 from the germline V gene are MDHEN and SYDVKM. This CDR3 contains 15 residues. The trim removed 4 bases at V and 5 bases at J, leaving 4 bases unmatched.

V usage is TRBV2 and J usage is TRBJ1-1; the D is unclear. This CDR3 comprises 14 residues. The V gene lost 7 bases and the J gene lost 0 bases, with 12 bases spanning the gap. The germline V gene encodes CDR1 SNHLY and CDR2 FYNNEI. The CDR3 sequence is CASKYTTMNTEAFF. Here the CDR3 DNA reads TGTGCCAGCAAGTATACAACTATGAACACTGAAGCTTTCTTT.

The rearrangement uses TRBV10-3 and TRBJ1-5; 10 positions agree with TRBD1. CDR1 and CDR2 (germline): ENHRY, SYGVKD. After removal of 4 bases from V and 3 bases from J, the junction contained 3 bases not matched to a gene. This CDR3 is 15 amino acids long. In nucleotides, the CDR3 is TGTGCCATCAGTGGGGGACAGGGGTTCAATCAGCCCCAGCATTTT. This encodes CAISGGQGFNQPQHF.

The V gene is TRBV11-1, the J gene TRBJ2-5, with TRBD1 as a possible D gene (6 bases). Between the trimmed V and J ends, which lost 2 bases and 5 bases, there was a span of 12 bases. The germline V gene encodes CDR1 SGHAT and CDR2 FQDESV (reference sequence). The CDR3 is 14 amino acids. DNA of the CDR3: TGTGCCAGCAGCTTACTGGGGGCTGGGGAGACCCAGTACTTC. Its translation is CASSLLGAGETQYF.

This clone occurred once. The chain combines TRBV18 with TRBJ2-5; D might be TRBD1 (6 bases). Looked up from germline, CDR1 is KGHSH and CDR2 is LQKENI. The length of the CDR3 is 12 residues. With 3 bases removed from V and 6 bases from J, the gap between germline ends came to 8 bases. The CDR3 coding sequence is TGTGCCAGCTCACCTCAGGGGAAGACCCAGTACTTC. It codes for CASSPQGKTQYF.

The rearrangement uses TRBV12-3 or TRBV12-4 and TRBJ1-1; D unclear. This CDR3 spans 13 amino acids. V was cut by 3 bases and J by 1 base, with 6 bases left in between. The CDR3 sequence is CASSFGSNTEAFF. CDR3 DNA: TGTGCCAGCAGTTTCGGGTCGAACACTGAAGCTTTCTTT.

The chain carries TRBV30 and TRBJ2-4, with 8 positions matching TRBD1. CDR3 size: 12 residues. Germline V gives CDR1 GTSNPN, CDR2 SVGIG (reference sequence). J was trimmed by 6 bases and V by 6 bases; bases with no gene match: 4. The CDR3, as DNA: TGTGCCTGTTTAACAGGGGGAAACATTCAGTACTTC. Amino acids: CACLTGGNIQYF.